This is a list of T cell receptor beta chains from one sample in a study of graft-versus-host responses after intestinal transplantation. Sequencing was performed with immunoSEQ multiplex PCR; in TCRdb, only in-frame clones are kept and a portion is missing. The sample contains 41,000 or so clones, approximately 95% of which appear only once. Their antigens remain unidentified. The sample consisted of unstimulated CD8+ T cells sorted from spleen or lymph node cells, taken before transplant. These receptors originate from a human donor who was the organ donor for an intestinal transplant. Both conserved end residues are part of each CDR3. A D gene is named only where the DNA matches it firmly. Size is stated for part of the rows, as once, few or many counts, or as a class when the clone is expanded.

len	v_gene	d_gene	abundance	j_gene	CDR3aa	CDR3nt
14	TRBV4-1	.	.	TRBJ2-7	CASSQVQGTNEQYF	TGCGCCAGCAGCCAAGTGCAGGGAACAAACGAGCAGTACTTC
13	TRBV4-2	TRBD1	once	TRBJ2-1	CASSLGTGGEQFF	TGTGCCAGCAGCCTGGGGACAGGGGGCGAGCAGTTCTTC
15	TRBV19	TRBD2	few	TRBJ2-3	CASSRAGAEADTQYF	TGTGCCAGTAGCCGAGCGGGGGCTGAGGCGGATACGCAGTATTTT
14	TRBV4-1	.	.	TRBJ2-7	CASSQDQGPYEQYF	TGCGCCAGCAGCCAAGATCAGGGCCCCTACGAGCAGTACTTC
12	TRBV4-3	TRBD1	.	TRBJ2-7	CASSQDRGEQYF	TGCGCCAGCAGCCAGGACAGGGGCGAGCAGTACTTC
15	TRBV5-1	.	.	TRBJ2-7	CASSLDSDYYYEQYF	TGCGCCAGCAGTTTAGACAGCGACTACTACTACGAGCAGTACTTC
15	TRBV11-2	.	.	TRBJ2-7	CASSLGGDPTYEQYF	TGTGCCAGCAGCTTAGGGGGGGACCCAACCTACGAGCAGTACTTC
18	TRBV5-4	.	.	TRBJ2-3	CASSLAWGILSDTDTQYF	TGTGCCAGCAGCTTGGCATGGGGCATCCTTTCGGACACAGATACGCAGTATTTT
15	TRBV11-1	.	.	TRBJ2-5	CASSLVGGAQETQYF	TGTGCCAGCAGCTTAGTGGGGGGGGCTCAAGAGACCCAGTACTTC
14	TRBV6-1	TRBD1	.	TRBJ1-2	CASVTGGMTTGYTF	TGTGCCAGCGTTACAGGGGGCATGACCACTGGCTACACCTTC
15	TRBV14	.	.	TRBJ2-7	CASSQAEGDFYEQYF	TGTGCCAGCAGCCAAGCCGAGGGGGATTTCTACGAGCAGTACTTC